This T cell receptor beta chain appears in the sequencing data of a study of cytomegalovirus exposure and HLA in healthy donors. Study-level information: The roughly 130 validation repertoires used the same platform as the approximately 700 first-cohort repertoires (as reported by a later analysis).

Generated by immunoSEQ multiplex PCR, the TCRdb table keeps only in-frame clones and is missing some. Here the sample spans 130,000 to 150,000 clones, approximately 86% being singletons. With V trimmed by 4 bases and J by 5 bases, 8 bases remained unmatched. Germline loops: CDR1 SGHRS, CDR2 YFSETQ. The CDR3 extends over 14 amino acids. General study results and limits: Reports credit the classifier with highly specific, highly sensitive diagnosis of cytomegalovirus status. The CMV antigen specificity of a few CMV-associated chains was confirmed through in vitro analysis. Most TCR sequences showed up rarely, but some public TCRs showed up in many donors.

Worth noting for this clone: Its antigen is still unknown.

The sample was PBMCs. This receptor was taken from a woman aged 18-35 years in good health and CMV-seropositive. The genes are TRBV5-1 and TRBJ2-5, with TRBD1 matching 7 bases. CDR3 bases: TGCGCCAGCAGCGAGACAGGGCGCGAGGAGACCCAGTACTTC. Its protein is CASSETGREETQYF.